Below, 12 T cell receptor beta chains from the same sample are listed, as sequenced in a study of human T cells and chemical hapten exposure. MiXCR was run by TCRdb on the RACE reads, yielding one entry per CDR3 protein. This table has 360,000 or so distinct CDR3 sequences, around 6% appearing once. Time point defined: patch test 2, 6 weeks after DPC sensitization. The treatment denotes: therapeutic diphenylcyclopropenone sensitization with weekly scalp DPC. The specimen comprised whole blood, sampled in connection with sensitization to the hapten diphenylcyclopropenone (DPC). Receptors originate from a woman aged 18-30 years with alopecia areata. Some clones in this sample may be carry-over from other donors' samples.

V usage is TRBV28 and J usage is TRBJ2-2, with D tentatively TRBD1 (6 bases). Trimming left V 10 bases short and J 1 base short, with 16 bases between. The CDR3 covers 15 residues. Germline V gene data show CDR1 as MDHEN and CDR2 as SYDVKM. The CDR3 DNA reads TGTGCCACCGAGCGGACAGACAAGAACACCGGGGAGCTGTTTTTT. Translating it yields CATERTDKNTGELFF.

This sequence joins TRBV6-2 or TRBV6-3 and TRBJ2-2; 9 positions match TRBD2. The CDR3 totals 16 residues. Germline values: CDR1 MNHEY, CDR2 SVGEGT. Trimming removed 2 bases from V and 6 bases from J; junction bases left unmatched: 7. CDR3 in amino acids: CASSYAGTSSPGELFF. As DNA, the CDR3 is TGTGCCAGCAGTTACGCCGGGACTAGCTCGCCCGGGGAGCTGTTTTTT.

About this clonotype itself: Since a much larger clone is just one base distant, this may be a read error. The chain is built from TRBV10-3 and TRBJ1-1, with a possible D match to TRBD1 (6 bases). Germline lookup yields CDR1 ENHRY and CDR2 SYGVKD. The CDR3 runs to 12 residues. The CDR3 is CAIKGVNTEACF. The CDR3 bases are TGTGCCATCAAGGGGGTGAACACTGAAGCTTGCTTT.

This clonotype was seen at least ten times. This rearrangement joins TRBV7-9 to TRBJ1-6, with 10 bases fitting TRBD1. The junction had 8 bases not matched to a gene; V was cut back by 5 bases and J by 10 bases. The CDR3 runs to 15 residues. Germline V gene lookup returns CDR1 SEHNR and CDR2 FQNEAQ (reference sequence). The CDR3, as DNA: TGTGCCAGCAGCCAAGACAGGGGGCCAGGCTCACCCCTCCACTTT. It yields the protein CASSQDRGPGSPLHF.

CDR3 in amino acids: CASSSPGIGSNQPQHF. The CDR3 bases are TGTGCCAGTAGTTCCCCGGGGATCGGGAGCAATCAGCCCCAGCATTTT. The rearrangement joins TRBV19 to TRBJ1-5; the D is unclear. The CDR3 spans 16 residues. In germline, CDR1 is LNHDA, CDR2 SQIVND (reference sequence). V was pared by 5 bases and J by 1 base, with 15 bases between.

This clonotype was picked up many times. The chain combines TRBV29-1 with TRBJ1-3; D unresolved. CDR1 is SQVTM and CDR2 is ANQGSEA in the germline V gene. The CDR3 is made up of 13 amino acids. The V and J ends lost 4 bases and 4 bases respectively, with 11 bases between them. CDR3 residues: CSVVRNSGNTIYF. CDR3 DNA sequence: TGCAGCGTTGTGAGGAATTCGGGAAACACCATATATTTT.

This clonotype was recorded only once. This sequence joins TRBV12-3 or TRBV12-4 and TRBJ2-3, with D tentatively TRBD2 (7 bases). CDR3 length: 17 amino acids. Trimming cost V 7 bases and J 2 bases, with 22 bases left between them. The CDR3 coding sequence is TGTGCCAGCACCTGGGGCGGGAAGCGGGGACACACAGATACGCAGTATTTT. Protein product: CASTWGGKRGHTDTQYF.

CDR3 in DNA: TGTGCCAGCAGCCTCCTCGACAGCTATAATTCACCCCTCCACTTT. Translation: CASSLLDSYNSPLHF. The rearrangement uses TRBV28 and TRBJ1-6; D perhaps matches TRBD1 (5 bases). This CDR3 is 15 amino acids long. Looked up from germline, CDR1 is MDHEN and CDR2 is SYDVKM. The V end lost 6 bases, the J end lost 3 bases, and 12 bases lay between the germline ends.

V and J are TRBV3-1 and TRBJ1-5; D perhaps matches TRBD1 (5 bases). Trimming stripped 1 base from V and 6 bases from J, with 13 bases between. Germline CDR1 reads LGHDT; CDR2 reads YNNKEL (reference sequence). This CDR3 contains 15 residues. CDR3 in DNA: TGTGCCAGCAGCCAAGGAGGGCAGGGTGGTCAGCCCCAGCATTTT. Protein: CASSQGGQGGQPQHF.

This clonotype was recorded many times. The J gene is TRBJ1-5, the V gene TRBV12-3 or TRBV12-4, with D unclear. V was clipped by 1 base and J by 1 base, with 8 bases between them. This CDR3 is 15 amino acids long. This CDR3 is CASSLDRESNQPQHF. CDR3 coding DNA: TGTGCCAGCAGTTTAGATCGGGAGAGCAATCAGCCCCAGCATTTT.

This clonotype was detected ten times or more. The chain has TRBV6-2 or TRBV6-3 and TRBJ2-3, with D possibly called TRBD1 or TRBD2 (5 bases each). This CDR3 contains 15 residues. Germline CDR1 and CDR2: MNHEY and SVGEGT. V was pared by 9 bases and J by 3 bases, with 19 bases between. The CDR3 region is CASRDGSTVTDTQYF. The CDR3, as DNA: TGTGCCAGTCGGGACGGATCCACAGTTACAGATACGCAGTATTTT.

This clonotype came up a few times. The J gene is TRBJ2-3, the V gene TRBV4-1; D unclear. CDR1 MGHRA and CDR2 YSYEKL come from the germline V gene. The germline V and J ends were trimmed by 0 bases and 2 bases, with 12 bases remaining between them. The CDR3 is made up of 16 amino acids. This CDR3 reads CASSQDPPRATDTQYF. The CDR3 nucleotides are TGCGCCAGCAGCCAAGATCCCCCCCGGGCCACAGATACGCAGTATTTT.